This T cell receptor (beta chain) was found in a study of shared clonotypes between healthy human individuals. General observations from the study: With a handful of donors compared, around 5.4% of naive CD4 clonotypes were shared.

Germline lookup yields CDR1 SGHKS and CDR2 YYEKEE (reference sequence). V gave up 5 bases and J gave up 2 bases; unmatched junction bases: 5. The CDR3 has 14 amino acids. Produced via immunoSEQ multiplex PCR; TCRdb's table is partial and in-frame only. Among roughly 2.6 million clones, around 94% were seen once, and the ten largest hold under 0.15%. A remark on this clone: Its antigen remains unidentified.

The rearrangement joins TRBV5-5 to TRBJ1-1; 8 nucleotides align to TRBD1. The source material was naive CD4+ T cells sorted from blood. Noted subset: CD45RA+ positively selected. This clonotype was obtained from a man younger than 30 in good health. The CDR3 sequence: CASSSQGDNTEAFF. In nucleotides, the CDR3 is TGTGCCAGCAGTTCACAGGGGGACAACACTGAAGCTTTCTTT.